The 27 T cell receptor beta chains below all came from one sample that was sequenced in a study of metastatic and nonmetastatic thyroid tumors. Each patient came to thyroid surgery without any prior treatment (of any kind). MiXCR re-clonotyped the PCR reads for TCRdb. The sample yields 25,000 to 30,000 clones, roughly 24% seen once. Sequenced sample: blood. Receptors were obtained from a female donor with papillary thyroid cancer or a benign thyroid nodule (not recorded which). Some clones in this sample may be carry-over from other donors' samples.

This clone ranks as medium-sized. The chain carries TRBV5-1 and TRBJ2-5; no clear D. This CDR3 is 12 amino acids long. Germline CDR1 and CDR2: SGHRS and YFSETQ. Trimming took off 0 bases at V and 2 bases at J, with 2 bases between the two ends. CDR3 residues: CASSLEQETQYF. The CDR3 DNA reads TGCGCCAGCAGCTTGGAACAAGAGACCCAGTACTTC.

This clone was seen repeatedly, ten times or more. The chain uses TRBV24-1 and TRBJ1-5, with 7 bases identical to TRBD1. The CDR3 is 13 residues long. Germline-derived CDR1 and CDR2 are KGHDR and SFDVKD. V gave up 5 bases and J gave up 6 bases; unmatched junction bases: 3. This chain's CDR3 is CATSGQGRQPQHF. Written as DNA, the CDR3 is TGTGCCACCAGTGGACAGGGTCGTCAGCCCCAGCATTTT.

The sample holds a few counts of this clone. The chain links TRBV6-2 or TRBV6-3 to TRBJ2-1, with D perhaps TRBD1 or TRBD2 (5 bases each). Per germline, CDR1 MNHEY and CDR2 SVGEGT. Trimming pared 6 bases from V and 4 bases from J, leaving 25 bases between. The CDR3 is 18 amino acids. CDR3 nucleotide sequence: TGTGCCAGCAGCTGGACCCATTTGGGGCGGGCCAATTACAATGAGCAGTTCTTC. This codes for CASSWTHLGRANYNEQFF.

This clone was seen a few times. Relative to the germline gene, one junction end is altered; a read error may explain this. The chain is built from TRBV2 and TRBJ1-1, with a weak D call TRBD1 (5 bases). The CDR3 is 14 amino acids. CDR1 SNHLY and CDR2 FYNNEI come from the germline V gene. This chain's CDR3 is CASNGAGPNTESFF. Written as DNA, the CDR3 is TGTGCCAGCAATGGTGCGGGGCCGAACACTGAATCTTTCTTT.

The sample holds a few counts of this clone. One end of the junction varies from germline; a read error may be responsible. The chain joins TRBV28 to TRBJ2-7; D is perhaps TRBD1 (6 bases). The germline CDR1 and CDR2 sequences are MDHEN and SYDVKM. The CDR3 loop spans 17 amino acids. CDR3 DNA sequence: TGTGCCAGCAGTTCCTATACCGGGGACACGAGCTCCTACCAGCAGTACTTC. It is translated as CASSSYTGDTSSYQQYF.

There are many counts of this clone. V and J are TRBV2 and TRBJ2-7; perhaps D is TRBD1 or TRBD2 (5 bases each). The CDR3 extends over 17 amino acids. V was shortened by 4 bases and J by 5 bases, with 24 bases between the two germline ends. CDR1 is SNHLY and CDR2 is FYNNEI in the germline V gene. As DNA, the CDR3 is TGTGCCAGCAGTGTAGGGTCCGGCAGGGAGAGGAGTGACGAGCAGTACGTC. Translated: CASSVGSGRERSDEQYV.

This clone was recorded at least ten times. This may stem from a read error, because a much larger clone lies one nucleotide away. This chain links TRBV5-1 with TRBJ2-1, with 10 bases identical to TRBD2. CDR1 and CDR2 (germline): SGHRS, YFSETQ. The CDR3 has 16 residues. CDR3 DNA: TGCGCCAGCAGCTCGGGAAGCGGGAGGGGCTACAATGAGCGGTTCTTC. This encodes CASSSGSGRGYNERFF.

This clone was seen at least ten times. This chain joins TRBV9 and TRBJ1-5; D is ambiguous. From germline, CDR1 is SGDLS and CDR2 YYNGEE. With 4 bases removed from V and 4 bases from J, the gap between germline ends came to 15 bases. CDR3 length equals 15 residues. The CDR3 DNA is TGTGCCAGCAGCCCGTCCCCGTGGGGTAATCAGCCCCAGCATTTT. This translates into CASSPSPWGNQPQHF.

Sample share makes this clone medium-sized (0.01 to 0.1%). Other DNA sequences in the same sample also yield this CDR3. J is TRBJ2-7 and V is TRBV27, with TRBD2 matching 14 bases. Germline CDR1 and CDR2: MNHEY and SMNVEV (reference sequence). V lost 8 bases and J lost 7; bases outside the gene matches: 4. The CDR3 totals 13 residues. The CDR3 sequence is CASGRTSGREQYV. The CDR3 nucleotides are TGTGCCAGCGGCCGGACTAGCGGGAGGGAGCAGTACGTC.

This chain links TRBV2 with TRBJ2-1; D gene unclear. Germline assignment: CDR1 SNHLY and CDR2 FYNNEI. V was shortened by 2 bases and J by 2 bases, with 10 bases between the two germline ends. The CDR3 is made up of 15 amino acids. The CDR3 loop reads CASSETINPYNEQFF. The DNA of the CDR3 is TGTGCCAGCAGTGAAACTATCAACCCCTACAATGAGCAGTTCTTC.

This clone has only a few counts. The gene calls are TRBV6-1 and TRBJ2-1; 7 nucleotides agree with TRBD2. This CDR3 has 16 residues. With V trimmed by 5 bases and J by 7 bases, 14 bases remained unmatched. Germline V CDR1 and CDR2: MNHNS, SASEGT. The CDR3 DNA follows: TGTGCCAGCAGTAGTACGGGGCTAGCGGTAGGGAATGAGCAGTTCTTC. This gives the protein CASSSTGLAVGNEQFF.

This clone occurred a few times. The chain has TRBV28 and TRBJ2-7, with 8 bases fitting TRBD2. Germline CDR1 and CDR2: MDHEN and SYDVKM. J gave up 2 bases and V 5 bases, and 5 bases lay outside the gene matches. This CDR3 region has 14 residues. This chain's CDR3 is CASSRPGLAYEQYF. The CDR3, as DNA: TGTGCCAGCAGTAGACCGGGACTAGCCTACGAGCAGTACTTC.

By share, this clone ranks as medium-sized. The chain uses TRBV20-1 and TRBJ2-7; no reliable D call. The CDR3 contains 14 residues. V was clipped by 3 bases and J by 0 bases, with 12 bases between them. Germline-derived CDR1 and CDR2 are DFQATT and SNEGSKA (reference sequence). This chain's CDR3 is CSASEGPRSYEQYV. CDR3 bases: TGCAGTGCTAGTGAAGGGCCCCGCTCCTACGAGCAGTACGTC.

The chain uses TRBV20-1 and TRBJ2-7, with D possibly matching TRBD1 (6 bases). V was clipped by 0 bases and J by 2 bases, with 17 bases between them. Germline CDR1 DFQATT, CDR2 SNEGSKA (reference sequence). This CDR3 contains 16 residues. The CDR3 coding sequence is TGCAGTGCTAGAGAGGTACAAGGACAGAGTACCTACGAGCAGTACTTC. Translating gives CSAREVQGQSTYEQYF.

The sample holds many counts of this clone. The genes are TRBV9 and TRBJ2-4; 10 nucleotides align to TRBD2. The trim removed 7 bases at V and 9 bases at J, leaving 16 bases unmatched. This CDR3 comprises 16 residues. Germline V CDR1 and CDR2: SGDLS, YYNGEE. The CDR3 sequence: CASSSGLAASDGIQYF. CDR3 in DNA: TGTGCCAGCTCCTCCGGACTAGCGGCCTCGGACGGCATTCAGTACTTC.

The rearrangement uses TRBV5-1 and TRBJ2-2; D is perhaps TRBD1 (6 bases). Per germline, CDR1 SGHRS and CDR2 YFSETQ. V was trimmed by 4 bases and J by 1 base, leaving 11 bases between them. This CDR3 has 15 residues. This CDR3 is CASSPGQMNTGELFF. CDR3 nucleotide sequence: TGCGCCAGCAGCCCCGGACAGATGAACACCGGGGAGCTGTTTTTT.

This clone was seen ten or more times. Other DNA sequences from this sample encode an identical CDR3 as well. The V gene is TRBV12-3 or TRBV12-4, the J gene TRBJ2-2, with 11 bases lining up with TRBD2. This CDR3 is built from 16 residues. V was pared by 7 bases and J by 7 bases, with 11 bases of the junction left unmatched. This CDR3 reads CASKPGTSGSGGELFF. DNA of the CDR3: TGTGCCAGCAAACCCGGGACTAGCGGATCGGGCGGGGAGCTGTTTTTT.

This clone was seen ten or more times. This chain links TRBV7-8 with TRBJ2-1; D may be TRBD1 (7 bases). V shed 1 base and J shed 9 bases, with 19 bases lying between them. The germline V gene has CDR1 SGHVS and CDR2 FQNEAQ. This CDR3 is built from 16 residues. In DNA form, the CDR3 reads TGTGCCAGCAGCTTAGGAAGGGGGCTAGCGCCCGGTGAGCAGTTCTTC. It yields the protein CASSLGRGLAPGEQFF.

By sample fraction, this clone is medium-sized (0.01 to 0.1%). The rearrangement links TRBV20-1 to TRBJ2-7; D may match TRBD1 or TRBD2 (5 bases each). Looked up from germline, CDR1 is DFQATT and CDR2 is SNEGSKA (reference sequence). The germline V and J ends were trimmed by 0 bases and 0 bases, with 12 bases remaining between them. There are 15 residues in the CDR3. As DNA, the CDR3 is TGCAGTGCTAGAGATCCAGAGGGGACCTCCTACGAGCAGTACTTC. This codes for CSARDPEGTSYEQYF.

This clone was found many times. V and J are TRBV7-8 and TRBJ1-6; D is possibly TRBD1 (5 bases). V was pared by 5 bases and J by 7 bases, with 18 bases between. From germline, CDR1 is SGHVS and CDR2 FQNEAQ. This CDR3 spans 16 amino acids. The DNA for the CDR3 is TGTGCCAGCAGCCCTAGAATCGGGACCGGGAATTCACCCCTCCACTTT. Residues: CASSPRIGTGNSPLHF.

CDR3 DNA sequence: TGTGCCAGCAGCGGGACAGCTAGCAATCAGCCCCAGCATTTT. It yields the protein CASSGTASNQPQHF. V gene TRBV14 combines with J gene TRBJ1-5; TRBD1 matches at 7 bases. CDR1 is SGHDN, CDR2 FVKESK, per germline. J lost 0 bases, V lost 5 bases, and 1 base had no gene match. The CDR3 totals 14 residues.

Only a few counts were recorded for this clone. The rearrangement joins TRBV11-2 to TRBJ2-7, with a weak D call TRBD1 (5 bases). Germline CDR1 SGHAT, CDR2 FQNNGV. V gave up 5 bases and J gave up 0 bases, with 11 bases separating them. The CDR3 totals 14 residues. For the CDR3, the DNA is TGTGCCAGCAGCCCTGACAGTAGCTCCTACGAGCAGTACTTC. Translating gives CASSPDSSSYEQYF.

In this sample, this clone turned up many times. A much larger clone differs from this one at a single base, so this may be a read error. The sample carries other DNA sequences with the same CDR3. The chain uses TRBV12-3 or TRBV12-4 and TRBJ1-3; D is unclear. The CDR3 runs 16 residues. Written as DNA, the CDR3 is TGTGCCGGCAGACCAGAGGACGGGTACTCTGGAAACACCATATATTTT. Translating it yields CAGRPEDGYSGNTIYF.

Ten or more counts support this clone. The chain uses TRBV28 and TRBJ1-5; the D is unclear. The CDR3 length is 15 residues. The V and J ends lost 5 bases and 0 bases respectively, with 11 bases between them. The V gene's germline CDR1 is MDHEN and CDR2 SYDVKM. The CDR3 DNA reads TGTGCCAGCAGTCCTGACGTTGTTAGCAATCAGCCCCAGCATTTT. As protein: CASSPDVVSNQPQHF.

This chain uses TRBV20-1 with TRBJ1-2; 9 nucleotides line up with TRBD1. J gave up 6 bases and V 3 bases, and 2 bases lay outside the gene matches. The germline V gene encodes CDR1 DFQATT and CDR2 SNEGSKA (reference sequence). CDR3 length: 12 residues. CDR3 sequence: CSASGQGHGYTF. CDR3 bases: TGCAGTGCTAGTGGACAGGGGCATGGCTACACCTTC.

This clone showed up just a few times. The V call is TRBV2, the J call TRBJ1-1; D may be TRBD1 (5 bases). The germline CDR1 and CDR2 sequences are SNHLY and FYNNEI. CDR3 length: 15 amino acids. Trimming removed 3 bases at V and 1 base at J, with 12 bases between. CDR3 DNA sequence: TGTGCCAGCAGTGATGGGGGGGGACGGAACACTGAAGCTTTCTTT. It is translated as CASSDGGGRNTEAFF.

The rearrangement joins TRBV5-1 to TRBJ1-1; D is uncertain. In germline, CDR1 is SGHRS, CDR2 YFSETQ. V was pared by 7 bases and J by 2 bases, with 9 bases between. CDR3 size: 12 residues. This CDR3 reads CASRTGNTEAFF. The CDR3 bases are TGCGCCAGCCGCACGGGCAACACTGAAGCTTTCTTT.